This T cell receptor (beta chain) was found in a study of metastatic and nonmetastatic thyroid tumors. For the study at large: Across blood and tumor or nodule tissue, repertoires from malignant and benign thyroid patients were compared with one another.

No patient received treatment before thyroid surgery. In the case of this clone: The antigen remains undetermined.

General study findings and limits: In both blood and tumor samples, TCR beta diversity was reported significantly higher for malignant than benign nodules.

Authors' data handling: Between-group CDR3 differences, defined by clinicopathological status, yielded a distant-metastasis classifier for papillary thyroid cancer. TCRdb re-called the PCR reads via MiXCR. For this entry, the V and J calls and clone size follow TCRdb and not the study's own pipeline. The data hold some 15,000 clones, with 27% observed a single time. The sample taken for sequencing was adjacent normal tissue. The origin of this receptor is a female donor with papillary thyroid cancer or a benign thyroid nodule (not recorded which). Some clones in this sample may be carry-over from other donors' samples.

DNA of the CDR3: TGTGCCAGCAGCCCCCGGGACTCTTACTCCTACGAGCAGTACTTC. Amino acid sequence: CASSPRDSYSYEQYF. V and J are TRBV7-8 and TRBJ2-7, with a tentative D call TRBD2 (6 bases). CDR1 SGHVS and CDR2 FQNEAQ come from the germline V gene. The CDR3 contains 15 residues. The V gene lost 5 bases and the J gene lost 0 bases, with 14 bases spanning the gap. Together with reference TRBV7-8 and TRBJ2-7, the CDR3 gives the full variable domain: GAGVSQSPRYKVAKRGQDVALRCDPISGHVSLFWYQQALGQGPEFLTYFQNEAQLDKSGLPSDRFFAERPEGSVSTLKIQRTQQEDSAVYLCASSPRDSYSYEQYFGPGTRLTVT.